These 29 T cell receptor beta chains originate from one sample sequenced in a study of Tregs in tolerant kidney transplant recipients (dated by TCRdb to between 2019 and 2020). What the time point label conveys for this sample: blood sample drawn before combined kidney and bone marrow transplant. Library creation used the immunoSEQ multiplex PCR assay. This immuneACCESS table, as held by TCRdb, lists in-frame sequences with V and J called but not all clones. Of the missing ones, under half trace to an unresolved V gene in checked studies; the others have no known cause. Recorded for this sample are about 83,000 clones; roughly 98% of them occurred a single time. 0.55% to 0.6% of the sample is held by the ten biggest clonotypes. Specimen: CD4+ T cells from blood, collected before the transplant. Source of these receptors: a human donor who received a combined kidney and bone marrow transplant.

The gene calls are TRBV28 and TRBJ1-2; 11 nucleotides align to TRBD1. The J segment lost 7 bases and the V segment lost 9 bases, leaving 10 bases of the junction unmatched. Germline CDR1 MDHEN, CDR2 SYDVKM. The CDR3 covers 14 residues. In nucleotides, the CDR3 is TGTGCCAGTGGCGAAGGACAGGGGGCGCGTGGCTACACCTTC. Translation gives CASGEGQGARGYTF.

The chain carries TRBV5-4 and TRBJ2-7; D is possibly TRBD1 (6 bases). The V end was cut by 0 bases, the J end by 8 bases, with 18 bases between. The CDR3 runs 15 residues. Per germline, CDR1 SGHNT and CDR2 YYREEE (reference sequence). CDR3 DNA: TGTGCCAGCAGCTTGGCCCAGGGGCTCTCTCGTAAGCAGTACTTC. Protein: CASSLAQGLSRKQYF.

This clone was detected only once. The chain combines TRBV5-1 with TRBJ2-3; the D is unclear. V was shortened by 0 bases and J by 6 bases, with 20 bases between the two germline ends. Per germline, CDR1 SGHRS and CDR2 YFSETQ. CDR3 length equals 17 residues. CDR3 protein: CASSLAAVVALMDTQYF. The CDR3 bases are TGCGCCAGCAGCTTGGCCGCAGTGGTGGCCTTAATGGATACGCAGTATTTT.

The sample holds one count of this clone. The V and J genes are TRBV7-9 and TRBJ2-1; 9 bases fit TRBD2. There are 18 residues in the CDR3. The J segment lost 5 bases and the V segment lost 5 bases, leaving 16 bases of the junction unmatched. The germline CDR1 and CDR2 sequences are SEHNR and FQNEAQ (reference sequence). The CDR3: CASSPASGILFGNNEQFF. CDR3 bases: TGTGCCAGCAGCCCGGCTAGCGGGATCTTGTTCGGGAACAATGAGCAGTTCTTC.

This chain uses TRBV7-2 with TRBJ1-6, with D tentatively TRBD1 (5 bases). Germline lookup yields CDR1 SGHTA and CDR2 FQGNSA. This CDR3 is 15 amino acids long. Deletions cut 2 bases from V and 9 bases from J, with 14 bases between. DNA for the CDR3: TGTGCCAGCAGCTTACTTACGGGGGGAGCTTCACCCCTCCACTTT. It yields the protein CASSLLTGGASPLHF.

This sequence joins TRBV28 and TRBJ1-1, with TRBD1 matching over 10 bases. V lost 6 bases and J lost 0; bases outside the gene matches: 7. The V gene's germline CDR1 is MDHEN and CDR2 SYDVKM. The CDR3 length is 16 residues. The CDR3 sequence: CASRPTGGRMNTEAFF. In DNA form, the CDR3 reads TGTGCCAGCAGACCGACAGGGGGCAGGATGAACACTGAAGCTTTCTTT.

A single count supports this clone. The genes are TRBV7-9 and TRBJ2-7; no clear D. This CDR3 contains 15 residues. V dropped 2 bases and J dropped 1 base, with 12 bases sitting between them. CDR1 is SEHNR, CDR2 FQNEAQ, per germline (reference sequence). CDR3 loop: CASSLSVTESYEQYF. Written as DNA, the CDR3 is TGTGCCAGCAGCTTATCGGTGACGGAGTCCTACGAGCAGTACTTC. Looking up the rest from reference TRBV7-9 and TRBJ2-7 gives the full variable domain: DTGVSQNPRHKITKRGQNVTFRCDPISEHNRLYWYRQTLGQGPEFLTYFQNEAQLEKSRLLSDRFSAERPKGSFSTLEIQRTEQGDSAMYLCASSLSVTESYEQYFGPGTRLTVT.

The chain couples TRBV11-2 to TRBJ1-1, with D unresolved. V lost 5 bases, J lost 0 bases, and 7 bases lay in between. CDR3 length equals 13 residues. Germline V CDR1 and CDR2: SGHAT, FQNNGV. The CDR3 loop reads CASSLSLNTEAFF. CDR3 bases: TGTGCCAGCAGCCTTAGCCTGAACACTGAAGCTTTCTTT. Drawing the rest from reference TRBV11-2 and TRBJ1-1, the complete variable domain is EAGVAQSPRYKIIEKRQSVAFWCNPISGHATLYWYQQILGQGPKLLIQFQNNGVVDDSQLPKDRFSAERLKGVDSTLKIQPAKLEDSAVYLCASSLSLNTEAFFGQGTRLTVV.

The rearrangement links TRBV23-1 to TRBJ1-5; D unclear. TRBV23-1 is an open reading frame whose function is uncertain. There are 14 residues in the CDR3. The V gene lost 1 base and the J gene lost 7 bases, with 11 bases spanning the gap. This CDR3 reads CASSQWAGYQPQHF. The CDR3, as DNA: TGCGCCAGCAGTCAATGGGCAGGATACCAGCCCCAGCATTTT.

The chain recombines TRBV7-6 with TRBJ1-3; D is unresolved. Germline V CDR1 and CDR2: SGHVS, FNYEAQ. CDR3 length: 12 amino acids. Trimming cost V 4 bases and J 4 bases, with 5 bases left between them. In DNA, the CDR3 is TGTGCCAGCAGCTCTGTCGGAAACACCATATATTTT. Protein sequence: CASSSVGNTIYF.

The J gene is TRBJ2-3, the V gene TRBV19; 12 bases match TRBD2. The CDR3 extends over 20 amino acids. Germline V gives CDR1 LNHDA, CDR2 SQIVND (reference sequence). V dropped 1 base and J dropped 8; count of bases not matched to a gene: 19. Here the CDR3 reads CASSIGSASGRGWSSGTQYF. The CDR3 DNA is TGTGCCAGTAGTATAGGATCCGCTAGCGGGAGGGGATGGTCGTCGGGTACGCAGTATTTT.

This clone was picked up one time. The chain recombines TRBV15 with TRBJ1-5, with D hard to call. From germline, CDR1 is LNHNV and CDR2 YYDKDF (reference sequence). V lost 0 bases to trimming and J lost 6 bases, with 12 bases between them. The CDR3 has 15 residues. CDR3 residues: CATSRERPRGQPQHF. CDR3 nucleotides: TGTGCCACCAGCAGAGAAAGGCCCCGGGGTCAGCCCCAGCATTTT.

V gene TRBV11-2 combines with J gene TRBJ2-7; TRBD1 agrees at 7 bases. J gave up 4 bases and V 4 bases, and 7 bases lay outside the gene matches. This CDR3 has 14 residues. Per germline, CDR1 SGHAT and CDR2 FQNNGV. For the CDR3, the DNA is TGTGCCAGCAGCTCCTCACAGGGGCGATACGAGCAGTACTTC. Residues: CASSSSQGRYEQYF.

This chain connects TRBV29-1 to TRBJ2-7; D may be TRBD2 (6 bases). V dropped 2 bases and J dropped 6 bases, with 14 bases sitting between them. The CDR3 is 13 residues long. Per germline, CDR1 SQVTM and CDR2 ANQGSEA. The CDR3, as DNA: TGCAGCGTTGAAAGGACCCCGCGGGGCGAGCAGTACTTC. Translated: CSVERTPRGEQYF.

This rearrangement joins TRBV28 to TRBJ2-5, with D maybe TRBD1 (6 bases). CDR3 length equals 12 residues. V lost 6 bases to trimming and J lost 5 bases, with 10 bases between them. From germline, CDR1 is MDHEN and CDR2 SYDVKM. In nucleotides, the CDR3 is TGTGCCAGCAGACAGGGCCCGGAGACCCAGTACTTC. The encoded protein is CASRQGPETQYF. The complete variable domain, with remaining parts taken from reference TRBV28 and TRBJ2-5, reads DVKVTQSSRYLVKRTGEKVFLECVQDMDHENMFWYRQDPGLGLRLIYFSYDVKMKEKGDIPEGYSVSREKKERFSLILESASTNQTSMYLCASRQGPETQYFGPGTRLLVL.

The rearrangement joins TRBV6-6 to TRBJ1-2; 7 bases align to TRBD1. The ends lost 2 bases at V and 4 bases at J; junction bases unmatched: 7. This CDR3 spans 15 amino acids. The germline V gene has CDR1 MNHNY and CDR2 SVGAGI (reference sequence). CDR3 in amino acids: CASSYETGQGYGYTF. In DNA form, the CDR3 reads TGTGCCAGCAGTTACGAGACAGGGCAAGGCTATGGCTACACCTTC.

The gene calls are TRBV7-2 and TRBJ2-7; tentatively, D is TRBD2 (6 bases). Germline V gene data show CDR1 as SGHTA and CDR2 as FQGNSA. V lost 1 base and J lost 2, with 15 bases in between. The CDR3 has 16 residues. The CDR3: CASSLGVGGATYEQYF. The CDR3 DNA follows: TGTGCCAGCAGCTTAGGCGTCGGCGGGGCCACCTACGAGCAGTACTTC.

The chain links TRBV30 to TRBJ1-1, with 7 bases that match TRBD1. This CDR3 contains 15 residues. V trimming: 3 bases; J trimming: 3 bases; junction bases outside the gene matches: 10. CDR1 and CDR2 (germline): GTSNPN, SVGIG (reference sequence). The CDR3 nucleotides are TGTGCCTGGAGGCGAATACAGGGGAGGTACACTGAAGCTTTCTTT. This codes for CAWRRIQGRYTEAFF.

The chain combines TRBV2 with TRBJ2-1; 10 positions agree with TRBD2. The length of the CDR3 is 14 residues. Germline CDR1 and CDR2: SNHLY and FYNNEI. Trimming cost V 6 bases and J 4 bases; bases outside gene matches: 3. CDR3 loop: CASRSGLAYNEQFF. The CDR3 DNA follows: TGTGCCAGCAGATCGGGACTAGCGTACAATGAGCAGTTCTTC.

This sequence joins TRBV7-9 and TRBJ2-7; D is unclear. Germline V CDR1 and CDR2: SEHNR, FQNEAQ (reference sequence). This CDR3 has 13 amino acids. Trimming took 3 bases from V and 12 from J, leaving 18 bases between them. CDR3 in amino acids: CASSFTRDSPRYF. In DNA form, the CDR3 reads TGTGCCAGCAGCTTCACCCGAGATTCCCCGAGGTACTTC. Full variable domain (outside the CDR3, taken from reference TRBV7-9 and TRBJ2-7): DTGVSQNPRHKITKRGQNVTFRCDPISEHNRLYWYRQTLGQGPEFLTYFQNEAQLEKSRLLSDRFSAERPKGSFSTLEIQRTEQGDSAMYLCASSFTRDSPRYFGPGTRLTVT.

The rearrangement links TRBV7-3 to TRBJ2-3, with D possibly TRBD2 on 6 matching bases. CDR3 length: 15 residues. Germline CDR1 reads SGHTA; CDR2 reads FQGTGA. V was shortened by 3 bases and J by 4 bases, with 14 bases between the two germline ends. The CDR3 loop reads CASSFGGPAADTQYF. DNA of the CDR3: TGTGCCAGCAGCTTCGGGGGACCCGCGGCAGATACGCAGTATTTT. The entire variable domain, with the rest obtained from reference TRBV7-3 and TRBJ2-3, is as follows: GAGVSQTPSNKVTEKGKYVELRCDPISGHTALYWYRQSLGQGPEFLIYFQGTGAADDSGLPNDRFFAVRPEGSVSTLKIQRTERGDSAVYLCASSFGGPAADTQYFGPGTRLTVL.

This clone showed up just once. This sequence joins TRBV7-3 and TRBJ2-1; TRBD1 matches 10 bases. The trim removed 1 base at V and 5 bases at J, leaving 8 bases unmatched. Germline V gene sequence: CDR1 SGHTA, CDR2 FQGTGA. This CDR3 has 17 residues. The CDR3 reads CASSLRRETGGHNEQFF. The CDR3 bases are TGTGCCAGCAGCTTAAGGCGGGAGACAGGGGGCCACAATGAGCAGTTCTTC.

The CDR3 spells CASSLGQLATNEKLFF. DNA of the CDR3: TGTGCCAGCTCACTCGGACAGCTTGCAACTAATGAAAAACTGTTTTTT. J is TRBJ1-4 and V is TRBV18, with a weak D call TRBD1 (6 bases). The CDR3 has 16 residues. Germline V gene sequence: CDR1 KGHSH, CDR2 LQKENI. V lost 4 bases to trimming and J lost 0 bases, with 12 bases between them.

The rearrangement joins TRBV7-2 to TRBJ1-6; TRBD1 agrees at 8 bases. This CDR3 has 15 residues. Losses at the gene ends were 2 bases for V and 8 bases for J; bases not matched to a gene: 5. Per germline, CDR1 SGHTA and CDR2 FQGNSA. Here the CDR3 reads CASSLMQGADSPLHF. The CDR3 DNA sequence: TGTGCCAGCAGCTTAATGCAGGGGGCTGATTCACCCCTCCACTTT.

The V and J genes are TRBV25-1 and TRBJ1-2; weak D call: TRBD1 (5 bases). Trimming cost V 5 bases and J 7 bases, with 8 bases left between them. CDR3 length: 11 amino acids. Germline assignment: CDR1 MGHDK and CDR2 SYGVNS. The CDR3 here is CASSRGTGYTF. The CDR3 bases are TGTGCCAGCAGTCGGGGGACTGGCTACACCTTC.

Remarks on this clone: Additional DNA sequences in this sample encode the identical CDR3. The rearrangement uses TRBV28 and TRBJ1-2; no clear D gene. Looked up from germline, CDR1 is MDHEN and CDR2 is SYDVKM. V lost 2 bases, J lost 5 bases, and 6 bases lay in between. The CDR3 contains 12 residues. DNA of the CDR3: TGTGCCAGCAGTTTAGGCGGTTATGGCTACACCTTC. Translating gives CASSLGGYGYTF.

The V call is TRBV20-1, the J call TRBJ1-2; D not certain. Germline-derived CDR1 and CDR2 are DFQATT and SNEGSKA (reference sequence). Trimming left V 6 bases short and J 2 bases short, with 7 bases between. CDR3 length: 11 amino acids. CDR3 residues: CSATGNYGYTF. DNA for the CDR3: TGCAGTGCGACCGGGAACTATGGCTACACCTTC.

This chain links TRBV7-2 with TRBJ2-7; 9 bases match TRBD1. V gave up 1 base and J gave up 5 bases; unmatched junction bases: 6. CDR1 is SGHTA and CDR2 is FQGNSA in the germline V gene. There are 15 residues in the CDR3. CDR3 in amino acids: CASSLGGQGYHEQYF. The CDR3 DNA sequence: TGTGCCAGCAGCTTAGGGGGACAGGGTTACCACGAGCAGTACTTC.

J is TRBJ2-1 and V is TRBV7-9; a weak D match, TRBD2 (6 bases). V was cut by 5 bases and J by 0 bases, with 17 bases left in between. There are 17 residues in the CDR3. Germline V lookup: CDR1 SEHNR, CDR2 FQNEAQ (reference sequence). CDR3 protein: CASSRGGGTSSYNEQFF. The CDR3, as DNA: TGTGCCAGCAGCCGCGGTGGCGGGACGAGCTCCTACAATGAGCAGTTCTTC.